Sequencing of this T cell receptor (beta chain) was carried out in a study of control samples from healthy donors and cancer patients. The method was immunoSEQ multiplex PCR; TCRdb's version includes in-frame clones alone and lacks a portion of them. The sample holds roughly 95,000 clones, 88% seen once. Germline lookup yields CDR1 GTSNPN and CDR2 SVGIG (reference sequence). V was trimmed by 8 bases and J by 0 bases, leaving 14 bases between them. CDR3 length equals 13 residues. The chain uses TRBV30 and TRBJ2-7, with D possibly being TRBD1 (6 bases). The sample comprised blood. The receptor was derived from a man aged 25 to 40 in good health. The CDR3 nucleotides are TGTGCCGGCAGGGGCTCGAGCTCCTACGAGCAGTACTTC. Translating it yields CAGRGSSSYEQYF.